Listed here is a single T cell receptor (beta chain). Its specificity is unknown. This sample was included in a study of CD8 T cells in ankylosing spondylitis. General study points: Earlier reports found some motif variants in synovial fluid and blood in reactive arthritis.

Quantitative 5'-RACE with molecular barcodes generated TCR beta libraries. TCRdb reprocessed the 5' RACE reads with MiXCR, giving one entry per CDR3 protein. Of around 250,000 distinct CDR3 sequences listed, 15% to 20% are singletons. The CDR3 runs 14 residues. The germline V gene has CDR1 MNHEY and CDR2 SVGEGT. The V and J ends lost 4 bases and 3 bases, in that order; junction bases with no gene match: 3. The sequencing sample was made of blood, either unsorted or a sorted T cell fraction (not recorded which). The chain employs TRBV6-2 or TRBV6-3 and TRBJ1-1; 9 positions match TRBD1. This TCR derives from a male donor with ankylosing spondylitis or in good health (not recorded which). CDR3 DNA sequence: TGTGCCAGCAGTTCCGGGACAGGGTACACTGAAGCTTTCTTT. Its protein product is CASSSGTGYTEAFF.